The 30 T cell receptor beta chains given below trace back to one sample, sequenced in a study of blood T cell repertoires in COVID-19. Only in-frame clones appear in the TCRdb table, and some are missing; sequencing was by immunoSEQ multiplex PCR. Of about 120,000 clones listed, more than 75% are singletons. Material for sequencing was peripheral blood. The source is a woman aged 50 to 60 with acute or convalescent COVID-19.

CDR3 region: CASNRIMNTEAFF. The CDR3 nucleotides are TGTGCCAGCAACAGGATCATGAACACTGAAGCTTTCTTT. The V and J genes are TRBV2 and TRBJ1-1; perhaps TRBD1 as D (5 bases). Per germline, CDR1 SNHLY and CDR2 FYNNEI. The germline V and J ends were trimmed by 7 bases and 0 bases, with 9 bases remaining between them. The CDR3 has 13 residues. Drawing the rest from reference TRBV2 and TRBJ1-1, the complete variable domain is EPEVTQTPSHQVTQMGQEVILRCVPISNHLYFYWYRQILGQKVEFLVSFYNNEISEKSEIFDDQFSVERPDGSNFTLKIRSTKLEDSAMYFCASNRIMNTEAFFGQGTRLTVV.

The chain carries TRBV7-9 and TRBJ1-1; 8 nucleotides match TRBD1. J gave up 5 bases and V 5 bases, and 7 bases lay outside the gene matches. Germline V gene sequence: CDR1 SEHNR, CDR2 FQNEAQ (reference sequence). The CDR3 is 14 amino acids. CDR3 loop: CASSVDRGGTEAFF. The CDR3 nucleotides are TGTGCCAGCAGCGTAGACAGGGGTGGGACTGAAGCTTTCTTT.

This chain uses TRBV11-2 with TRBJ2-5; 11 positions match TRBD1. CDR1 and CDR2 (germline): SGHAT, FQNNGV. The length of the CDR3 is 15 residues. The junction had 9 bases not matched to a gene; V was cut back by 8 bases and J by 4 bases. In DNA, the CDR3 is TGTGCCAGCGGCCCCCGGACAGGGGGCGGAGAGACCCAGTACTTC. Translating gives CASGPRTGGGETQYF.

The rearrangement uses TRBV30 and TRBJ1-1, with D hard to call. The CDR3 contains 14 residues. Between the trimmed V and J ends, which lost 2 bases and 5 bases, there was a span of 15 bases. Germline V CDR1 and CDR2: GTSNPN, SVGIG (reference sequence). CDR3 protein: CAWSSLEIGTEAFF. The CDR3 DNA is TGTGCCTGGAGTTCCTTGGAGATCGGAACTGAAGCTTTCTTT.

The J gene is TRBJ2-1, the V gene TRBV7-9; D perhaps matches TRBD2 (5 bases). The CDR3 is 11 amino acids. V shed 1 base and J shed 10 bases, with 5 bases lying between them. CDR1 is SEHNR, CDR2 FQNEAQ, per germline (reference sequence). Here the CDR3 DNA reads TGTGCCAGCAGCTTAGGAGGGGAGCAGTTCTTC. The encoded protein is CASSLGGEQFF.

The genes are TRBV7-8 and TRBJ1-1; unclear D gene. Trimming stripped 1 base from V and 0 bases from J, with 9 bases between. The CDR3 has 15 residues. Germline V gene sequence: CDR1 SGHVS, CDR2 FQNEAQ. CDR3 residues: CASSLGGSLNTEAFF. CDR3 coding DNA: TGTGCCAGCAGCTTAGGTGGCAGTTTGAACACTGAAGCTTTCTTT. The complete variable domain, with remaining parts taken from reference TRBV7-8 and TRBJ1-1, reads GAGVSQSPRYKVAKRGQDVALRCDPISGHVSLFWYQQALGQGPEFLTYFQNEAQLDKSGLPSDRFFAERPEGSVSTLKIQRTQQEDSAVYLCASSLGGSLNTEAFFGQGTRLTVV.

This clone occurred a few times. The CDR3 nucleotides are TGTGCCAGTAGTCTCGGGTCTAACAATGAGCAGTTCTTC. Protein product: CASSLGSNNEQFF. V and J are TRBV19 and TRBJ2-1; D uncertain. V dropped 5 bases and J dropped 5 bases, with 10 bases sitting between them. This CDR3 spans 13 amino acids. Germline V gene data show CDR1 as LNHDA and CDR2 as SQIVND (reference sequence). Using reference TRBV19 and TRBJ2-1 for the parts outside the CDR3, the full variable domain is DGGITQSPKYLFRKEGQNVTLSCEQNLNHDAMYWYRQDPGQGLRLIYYSQIVNDFQKGDIAEGYSVSREKKESFPLTVTSAQKNPTAFYLCASSLGSNNEQFFGPGTRLTVL.

The chain recombines TRBV28 with TRBJ2-7; 7 nucleotides line up with TRBD1. V trimming: 9 bases; J trimming: 2 bases; junction bases outside the gene matches: 1. CDR3 size: 11 residues. Per the germline V gene, CDR1 is MDHEN and CDR2 is SYDVKM. This CDR3 is CASTGAYEQYF. The CDR3 nucleotides are TGTGCCAGTACAGGGGCCTACGAGCAGTACTTC.

The genes are TRBV6-5 and TRBJ1-1; D is ambiguous. Germline V lookup: CDR1 MNHEY, CDR2 SVGAGI. The CDR3 has 13 residues. Between the trimmed V and J ends, which lost 8 bases and 0 bases, there was a span of 10 bases. The CDR3 here is CASRTVMNTEAFF. The CDR3 coding sequence is TGTGCCAGCCGAACAGTCATGAACACTGAAGCTTTCTTT.

The chain has TRBV6-2 or TRBV6-3 and TRBJ1-1; D not resolved. The CDR3 consists of 12 residues. Looked up from germline, CDR1 is MNHEY and CDR2 is SVGEGT. V dropped 3 bases and J dropped 3 bases, with 5 bases sitting between them. The CDR3 coding sequence is TGTGCCAGCAGTTATCGGTACACTGAAGCTTTCTTT. Protein sequence: CASSYRYTEAFF.

The V gene is TRBV6-5, the J gene TRBJ2-3, with 10 bases identical to TRBD2. CDR3 length: 15 amino acids. After removal of 0 bases from V and 6 bases from J, the junction contained 3 bases not matched to a gene. Germline values: CDR1 MNHEY, CDR2 SVGAGI. This CDR3 is CASSYSPSGGDTQYF. CDR3 bases: TGTGCCAGCAGTTACTCTCCTAGCGGGGGCGATACGCAGTATTTT.

The V call is TRBV6-4, the J call TRBJ2-1; no clear D gene. The CDR3 consists of 13 residues. CDR1 is MRHNA, CDR2 SNTAGT, per germline. The V gene lost 9 bases and the J gene lost 8 bases, with 17 bases spanning the gap. This chain's CDR3 is CARNFFNCDEQFF. In nucleotides, the CDR3 is TGTGCCAGGAATTTCTTTAACTGCGATGAGCAGTTCTTC.

This chain links TRBV19 with TRBJ2-1, with TRBD2 matching over 8 bases. Trimming cost V 6 bases and J 3 bases; bases outside gene matches: 7. Germline values: CDR1 LNHDA, CDR2 SQIVND (reference sequence). The CDR3 spans 15 residues. The CDR3 sequence is CASRKAGANYNEQFF. In DNA form, the CDR3 reads TGTGCCAGTAGAAAAGCGGGAGCGAACTACAATGAGCAGTTCTTC.

The chain employs TRBV19 and TRBJ1-1; D is undetermined. Trimming removed 1 base at V and 7 bases at J, with 13 bases between. The CDR3 loop spans 14 amino acids. The germline V gene has CDR1 LNHDA and CDR2 SQIVND (reference sequence). DNA of the CDR3: TGTGCCAGTAGTATAGTGGGAGCCCCGGGTGAAGCTTTCTTT. Amino acids: CASSIVGAPGEAFF. Using reference TRBV19 and TRBJ1-1 for the parts outside the CDR3, the full variable domain is DGGITQSPKYLFRKEGQNVTLSCEQNLNHDAMYWYRQDPGQGLRLIYYSQIVNDFQKGDIAEGYSVSREKKESFPLTVTSAQKNPTAFYLCASSIVGAPGEAFFGQGTRLTVV.

V is TRBV29-1 and J is TRBJ2-3; 10 positions agree with TRBD2. This CDR3 is built from 11 residues. J lost 13 bases, V lost 6 bases, and 7 bases had no gene match. The germline V gene has CDR1 SQVTM and CDR2 ANQGSEA. CDR3 DNA: TGCAGCGTCACCAGCGGGAGGGGAAAGTATTTT. Translated, it gives CSVTSGRGKYF.

The V call is TRBV19, the J call TRBJ2-5; possibly TRBD2 for D (6 bases). The V end was cut by 3 bases, the J end by 3 bases, with 14 bases between. The CDR3 has 15 residues. Germline V gives CDR1 LNHDA, CDR2 SQIVND (reference sequence). This CDR3 reads CASSIQAGKKETQYF. The CDR3 coding sequence is TGTGCCAGTAGTATTCAGGCGGGGAAGAAAGAGACCCAGTACTTC.

This sequence joins TRBV3-1 (or the pseudogene TRBV3-2) and TRBJ1-2, with D hard to call. The germline V gene has CDR1 LGHDT and CDR2 YNNKEL (reference sequence). V was shortened by 0 bases and J by 5 bases, with 7 bases between the two germline ends. The CDR3 sequence is 13 residues long. This CDR3 is CASSQEGGYGYTF. As DNA, the CDR3 is TGTGCCAGCAGCCAAGAAGGCGGGTATGGCTACACCTTC.

The J gene is TRBJ1-2, the V gene TRBV9; a weak D match, TRBD1 (5 bases). Germline V lookup: CDR1 SGDLS, CDR2 YYNGEE. V lost 4 bases, J lost 7 bases, and 17 bases lay in between. CDR3 size: 14 residues. CDR3: CASSPSPRQSGYTF. The CDR3 DNA reads as TGTGCCAGCAGCCCTAGTCCTCGACAGAGTGGCTACACCTTC. Using reference TRBV9 and TRBJ1-2 for the parts outside the CDR3, the full variable domain is DSGVTQTPKHLITATGQRVTLRCSPRSGDLSVYWYQQSLDQGLQFLIQYYNGEERAKGNILERFSAQQFPDLHSELNLSSLELGDSALYFCASSPSPRQSGYTFGSGTRLTVV.

This rearrangement joins TRBV6-5 to TRBJ1-2; D call uncertain. The CDR3 sequence is 13 residues long. V dropped 6 bases and J dropped 3 bases, with 11 bases sitting between them. Germline V gene sequence: CDR1 MNHEY, CDR2 SVGAGI. This CDR3 reads CASRRSFDYGYTF. The CDR3 coding sequence is TGTGCCAGCAGGAGGTCGTTTGACTATGGCTACACCTTC.

The chain has TRBV12-3 or TRBV12-4 and TRBJ2-1; TRBD2 aligns across 7 bases. This CDR3 has 13 amino acids. V gave up 6 bases and J gave up 7 bases; unmatched junction bases: 6. The CDR3 sequence: CASRTGGLNEQFF. Written as DNA, the CDR3 is TGTGCCAGCAGGACGGGGGGTTTGAATGAGCAGTTCTTC.

The rearrangement joins TRBV5-6 to TRBJ1-2; 8 nucleotides match TRBD1. The V and J ends lost 0 bases and 4 bases, in that order; junction bases with no gene match: 5. Per the germline V gene, CDR1 is SGHDT and CDR2 is YYEEEE. CDR3 length equals 15 residues. CDR3 sequence reads: CASSLVEQGGYGYTF. The CDR3 DNA is TGTGCCAGCAGCTTGGTAGAACAGGGGGGCTATGGCTACACCTTC.

The chain uses TRBV5-4 and TRBJ2-7, with TRBD2 matching 16 bases. This CDR3 is 17 amino acids long. Germline V gene lookup returns CDR1 SGHNT and CDR2 YYREEE (reference sequence). V trimming: 1 base; J trimming: 5 bases; junction bases outside the gene matches: 6. The CDR3 loop is CASSLRRGLAGGDEQYF. CDR3 bases: TGTGCCAGCAGCTTGCGGCGGGGACTAGCGGGAGGGGACGAGCAGTACTTC.

V gene TRBV7-2 combines with J gene TRBJ2-3; D unclear. Germline V gene lookup returns CDR1 SGHTA and CDR2 FQGNSA. Trimming removed 5 bases from V and 6 bases from J, with 9 bases in between. CDR3 length: 12 amino acids. As DNA, the CDR3 is TGTGCCAGCAGCCAACGGGTGGATACGCAGTATTTT. It specifies CASSQRVDTQYF.

The J gene is TRBJ1-1, the V gene TRBV6-1, with 9 bases matching TRBD1. There are 15 residues in the CDR3. V lost 0 bases and J lost 3; bases outside the gene matches: 2. Germline-derived CDR1 and CDR2 are MNHNS and SASEGT. The CDR3 DNA is TGTGCCAGCAGTGAAGCGCACAGGGGGCACACTGAAGCTTTCTTT. This encodes CASSEAHRGHTEAFF.

In its sample, this clone was seen a few times. The chain combines TRBV5-1 with TRBJ1-3, with D uncertain. V was clipped by 4 bases and J by 2 bases, with 10 bases between them. The length of the CDR3 is 14 residues. Germline V gene data show CDR1 as SGHRS and CDR2 as YFSETQ. The CDR3 DNA is TGCGCCAGCAGCCGCGAGGGAGCTGGAAACACCATATATTTT. Translated: CASSREGAGNTIYF. Full variable domain (rest looked up from reference TRBV5-1 and TRBJ1-3): KAGVTQTPRYLIKTRGQQVTLSCSPISGHRSVSWYQQTPGQGLQFLFEYFSETQRNKGNFPGRFSGRQFSNSRSEMNVSTLELGDSALYLCASSREGAGNTIYFGEGSWLTVV.

CDR3 coding DNA: TGTGCCAGCAGCCTAATAGAGGACAGTTACGAGCAGTACTTC. It is translated as CASSLIEDSYEQYF. This chain connects TRBV7-9 to TRBJ2-7; perhaps TRBD1 as D (6 bases). Looked up from germline, CDR1 is SEHNR and CDR2 is FQNEAQ (reference sequence). The CDR3 length is 14 residues. The V end lost 5 bases, the J end lost 4 bases, and 15 bases lay between the germline ends.

J is TRBJ2-3 and V is TRBV2; D may be TRBD2 (5 bases). Germline loops: CDR1 SNHLY, CDR2 FYNNEI. The CDR3 runs to 14 residues. Trimming pared 6 bases from V and 0 bases from J, leaving 10 bases between. Written as DNA, the CDR3 is TGTGCCAGCAGCCCGGACTGGAGCACAGATACGCAGTATTTT. This gives the protein CASSPDWSTDTQYF.

This chain joins TRBV9 and TRBJ2-6, with D perhaps TRBD2 (6 bases). There are 15 residues in the CDR3. Per the germline V gene, CDR1 is SGDLS and CDR2 is YYNGEE. Trimming pared 4 bases from V and 4 bases from J, leaving 12 bases between. For the CDR3, the DNA is TGTGCCAGCAGCTCCAGGGAGGCCGGGGCCAACGTCCTGACTTTC. It translates to CASSSREAGANVLTF.

The V call is TRBV6-5, the J call TRBJ2-1, with D perhaps matching TRBD2 (5 bases). This CDR3 is 15 amino acids long. Per germline, CDR1 MNHEY and CDR2 SVGAGI. V lost 1 base to trimming and J lost 1 base, with 8 bases between them. CDR3 in DNA: TGTGCCAGCAGTTACTTCCGGGATTCCTACAATGAGCAGTTCTTC. This gives the protein CASSYFRDSYNEQFF.

This chain uses TRBV5-6 with TRBJ2-5, with TRBD1 matching 9 bases. V was clipped by 0 bases and J by 6 bases; unmatched bases: 9. Germline V lookup: CDR1 SGHDT, CDR2 YYEEEE. The CDR3 is 16 residues long. The CDR3 sequence is CASSLGGQGVKKTQYF. CDR3 coding DNA: TGTGCCAGCAGCTTGGGGGGACAGGGCGTAAAAAAGACCCAGTACTTC.